Following are 21 T cell receptor beta chains from one sample sequenced in a study of blood T cell repertoires in COVID-19. Measured with immunoSEQ multiplex PCR; TCRdb has only the in-frame clones, and not every one. In the table there are approximately 50,000 clones, approximately 88% of which are singletons. The sample consisted of peripheral blood. The source of these receptors is a human donor in a cohort sampled during active COVID-19.

This rearrangement joins TRBV2 to TRBJ2-2; tentatively, D is TRBD2 (7 bases). V was cut by 4 bases and J by 3 bases, with 15 bases left in between. The CDR3 is 16 residues long. Looked up from germline, CDR1 is SNHLY and CDR2 is FYNNEI. Written as DNA, the CDR3 is TGTGCCAGCAGTGGGCCGGGGGGCGGTTACACCGGGGAGCTGTTTTTT. Translating gives CASSGPGGGYTGELFF.

This clone was seen once. The chain couples TRBV19 to TRBJ2-3; no firm D call. CDR1 is LNHDA and CDR2 is SQIVND in the germline V gene (reference sequence). The CDR3 totals 14 residues. The ends were cut back, 5 bases at V and 5 bases at J, with 14 bases in the middle. The CDR3 is CASSVGENLDTQYF. The CDR3 DNA sequence: TGTGCCAGTAGTGTGGGCGAAAACTTAGATACGCAGTATTTT.

This chain uses TRBV27 with TRBJ2-7; 7 bases map to TRBD2. Germline CDR1 MNHEY, CDR2 SMNVEV (reference sequence). V gave up 7 bases and J gave up 2 bases; unmatched junction bases: 20. The CDR3 consists of 18 residues. CDR3 sequence: CASNTRGSGGSPTYEQYF. For the CDR3, the DNA is TGTGCCAGCAACACTCGGGGCTCTGGCGGGAGTCCCACCTACGAGCAGTACTTC.

The chain carries TRBV5-1 and TRBJ1-1, with a tentative D call TRBD1 (5 bases). Trimming pared 4 bases from V and 3 bases from J, leaving 13 bases between. CDR1 is SGHRS and CDR2 is YFSETQ in the germline V gene. The length of the CDR3 is 14 residues. CDR3 sequence reads: CASSRSLQDTEAFF. CDR3 nucleotides: TGCGCCAGCAGCCGAAGTCTACAGGACACTGAAGCTTTCTTT.

The chain has TRBV11-2 and TRBJ1-4; 7 bases are shared with TRBD1. Germline-derived CDR1 and CDR2 are SGHAT and FQNNGV. The V gene end was trimmed by 10 bases and the J gene end by 4 bases; junction bases not matched to a gene: 9. The CDR3 runs 14 residues. DNA of the CDR3: TGTGCCACAGGGGACAGTACCCGTAATGAAAAACTGTTTTTT. Translated: CATGDSTRNEKLFF.

The chain is built from TRBV5-6 and TRBJ1-2; possible D gene TRBD1, 6 bases. This CDR3 region has 15 residues. Trimming stripped 3 bases from V and 5 bases from J, with 17 bases between. In germline, CDR1 is SGHDT, CDR2 YYEEEE. The CDR3 bases are TGTGCCAGCAGCTCGCACAGGGAGTTCTCTTATGGCTACACCTTC. This sequence encodes CASSSHREFSYGYTF.

J is TRBJ2-2 and V is TRBV4-3; possible D gene TRBD1, 5 bases. Germline CDR1 reads LGHNA; CDR2 reads YSLEER. This CDR3 spans 14 amino acids. Trimming removed 8 bases at V and 5 bases at J, with 15 bases between. In DNA, the CDR3 is TGCGCCAGCCAGGGCGGCCTGCTAACCGGGGAGCTGTTTTTT. The encoded protein is CASQGGLLTGELFF.

This chain joins TRBV3-1 (or the pseudogene TRBV3-2) and TRBJ1-3; maybe TRBD1 (6 bases). CDR3 length: 15 residues. Germline values: CDR1 LGHDT, CDR2 YNNKEL (reference sequence). Trimming stripped 5 bases from V and 1 base from J, with 12 bases between. CDR3 protein: CASSTNRVSGNTIYF. In DNA, the CDR3 is TGTGCCAGCAGCACCAACAGGGTGTCTGGAAACACCATATATTTT.

This rearrangement joins TRBV6-2 or TRBV6-3 to TRBJ1-1, with a weak D call TRBD1 (5 bases). The V end lost 1 base, the J end lost 3 bases, and 9 bases lay between the germline ends. Germline loops: CDR1 MNHEY, CDR2 SVGEGT. The CDR3 consists of 14 residues. The DNA of the CDR3 is TGTGCCAGCAGTTACTTCCGGGGGGACACTGAAGCTTTCTTT. Translated, it gives CASSYFRGDTEAFF.

CDR3 DNA: TGTGCCAGCAGTTACCCTATTTTCCGCCGGGACAGGGGATCGAGTACCTACGAGCAGTACTTC. It yields the protein CASSYPIFRRDRGSSTYEQYF. This chain uses TRBV6-2 or TRBV6-3 with TRBJ2-7; 10 nucleotides line up with TRBD1. The germline gives CDR1 MNHEY, CDR2 SVGEGT. The CDR3 has 21 amino acids. The J segment lost 2 bases and the V segment lost 2 bases, leaving 21 bases of the junction unmatched.

The genes are TRBV3-1 (or the pseudogene TRBV3-2) and TRBJ2-5; TRBD1 agrees at 10 bases. V lost 7 bases and J lost 1; bases outside the gene matches: 6. Germline CDR1 is LGHDT and CDR2 is YNNKEL (reference sequence). The CDR3 consists of 15 residues. The CDR3 sequence: CASNHRDRGQETQYF. The CDR3 coding sequence is TGTGCCAGCAACCACCGGGACAGGGGCCAAGAGACCCAGTACTTC.

V usage is TRBV5-4 and J usage is TRBJ1-2; 9 bases are shared with TRBD1. This CDR3 is built from 15 residues. J lost 13 bases, V lost 0 bases, and 13 bases had no gene match. Germline V CDR1 and CDR2: SGHNT, YYREEE (reference sequence). Written as DNA, the CDR3 is TGTGCCAGCAGCTTGGCATCGGGACAGGGTGATGTGAGCACCTTC. This encodes CASSLASGQGDVSTF.

V is TRBV5-1 and J is TRBJ2-5; 12 bases are shared with TRBD1. The germline V gene encodes CDR1 SGHRS and CDR2 YFSETQ. After removal of 0 bases from V and 4 bases from J, the junction contained 4 bases not matched to a gene. This CDR3 has 16 amino acids. The CDR3 spells CASSLGRDRGRETQYF. For the CDR3, the DNA is TGCGCCAGCAGCTTGGGGCGGGACAGGGGGCGAGAGACCCAGTACTTC.

The chain uses TRBV28 and TRBJ1-5; D is undetermined. The V gene lost 6 bases and the J gene lost 6 bases, with 18 bases spanning the gap. The CDR3 length is 15 residues. In germline, CDR1 is MDHEN, CDR2 SYDVKM. As DNA, the CDR3 is TGTGCCAGCAGGCCCCTAGGGAGGGTCGTTCAGCCCCAGCATTTT. Protein: CASRPLGRVVQPQHF.

V gene TRBV5-4 combines with J gene TRBJ2-1, with D possibly matching TRBD1 (6 bases). The germline V gene encodes CDR1 SGHNT and CDR2 YYREEE (reference sequence). Trimming shortened V by 0 bases and J by 5 bases, and 9 bases separated the two germline ends. This CDR3 is 14 amino acids long. The CDR3 here is CASSLGGLNNEQFF. CDR3 coding DNA: TGTGCCAGCAGCTTGGGGGGGCTGAACAATGAGCAGTTCTTC.

This clone showed up just once. The chain uses TRBV16 and TRBJ2-7, with TRBD1 matching over 8 bases. V was pared by 7 bases and J by 4 bases, with 18 bases of the junction left unmatched. Germline V gives CDR1 KGHSY, CDR2 FQNENV. This CDR3 region has 17 residues. The CDR3 coding sequence is TGTGCCAGCAACCACTTACCCGGACAGGGTGGTCTTTACGAGCAGTACTTC. This codes for CASNHLPGQGGLYEQYF.

This sequence joins TRBV5-6 and TRBJ1-5; unclear D gene. Germline assignment: CDR1 SGHDT and CDR2 YYEEEE. The CDR3 consists of 14 residues. Trimming cost V 4 bases and J 0 bases, with 8 bases left between them. CDR3 region: CASSPYNSNQPQHF. CDR3 coding DNA: TGTGCCAGCAGCCCGTATAATAGCAATCAGCCCCAGCATTTT.

This clone has just a few counts. J is TRBJ2-2 and V is TRBV4-3; 7 bases line up with TRBD2. The V gene end was trimmed by 2 bases and the J gene end by 4 bases; junction bases not matched to a gene: 4. Germline lookup yields CDR1 LGHNA and CDR2 YSLEER. The CDR3 is 15 amino acids. In DNA form, the CDR3 reads TGCGCCAGCAGCCAAACTAGGGAGGGCACCGGGGAGCTGTTTTTT. The encoded protein is CASSQTREGTGELFF.

V is TRBV5-5 and J is TRBJ2-5, with 8 nucleotides matching TRBD1. Trimming at V came to 4 bases and at J to 1 base, leaving 6 bases not matched to a gene. The CDR3 runs to 15 residues. Germline V gene data show CDR1 as SGHKS and CDR2 as YYEKEE (reference sequence). In DNA, the CDR3 is TGTGCCAGCAGCCCGGGGACAGGATTCCAAGAGACCCAGTACTTC. It translates to CASSPGTGFQETQYF.

The chain links TRBV6-5 to TRBJ2-2, with a tentative D call TRBD1 (5 bases). The CDR3 runs to 12 residues. Looked up from germline, CDR1 is MNHEY and CDR2 is SVGAGI. The V end was cut by 5 bases, the J end by 7 bases, with 8 bases between. The CDR3 bases are TGTGCCAGCAGTCAGGGTGTCGGGGAGCTGTTTTTT. Its protein product is CASSQGVGELFF.

The sample holds one count of this clone. The same CDR3 also results from other DNA sequences found in this sample. The rearrangement links TRBV6-2 or TRBV6-3 to TRBJ2-7; 13 bases match TRBD2. CDR1 and CDR2 (germline): MNHEY, SVGEGT. The CDR3 spans 14 residues. The junction had 2 bases not matched to a gene; V was cut back by 2 bases and J by 7 bases. The CDR3: CASSYPGLAGEQYF. The CDR3 DNA reads as TGTGCCAGCAGTTACCCGGGACTAGCGGGGGAGCAGTACTTC.